These 18 T cell receptor beta chains were all obtained from the same sample, sequenced in a study of T-cell reconstitution after alpha-beta-depleted transplantation in children (TCRdb year 2016). Sample treatment or condition, as interpreted from the label and publication: allogeneic hematopoietic cell transplantation with graft depleted of TCRalphabeta T cells and CD19 B cells. Library creation used PCR. TCRdb shows the sequencer as Illumina HiSeq 2500. Molecular barcoding was employed in the preparation of TCR libraries, with unique molecular identifiers being used to normalize TCRbeta repertoire quantification. The public reads were quality trimmed at Q25 with fastp and then assembled into clones with MiXCR by TCRdb, keeping productive beta chains. For every CDR3 protein sequence, its rows merge into one entry that carries the most common genes and DNA. The sample table lists 480,000 or so distinct CDR3 sequences, over 9.5% of them with a count of one. The top ten constitute just over 2% of the sample.

The sample in question was PBMCs, obtained before TCRalphabeta/CD19-depleted stem cell transplant. These receptors came from a child younger than 10 with inherited bone marrow failure, due to receive a stem cell transplant.

The rearrangement links TRBV6-5 to TRBJ1-5; D is uncertain. V lost 2 bases, J lost 7 bases, and 15 bases lay in between. The CDR3 sequence is 15 residues long. From germline, CDR1 is MNHEY and CDR2 SVGAGI. The CDR3: CASSYPRSARQPQHF. CDR3 nucleotide sequence: TGTGCCAGCAGTTACCCGAGGTCCGCGAGGCAGCCCCAGCATTTT.

Points on this clonotype: It may be a read error: a sequence one base away is much more abundant. The chain has TRBV7-2 and TRBJ2-2, with D unclear. The V end lost 4 bases, the J end lost 5 bases, and 11 bases lay between the germline ends. CDR1 and CDR2 from the germline V gene are SGHTA and FQGNSA. The length of the CDR3 is 14 residues. DNA of the CDR3: TGTGCCAGCAGCTGGGGTCGCTGGACCGGGGAGCTGTTTTTT. Amino acid sequence: CASSWGRWTGELFF.

This clonotype was detected many times. The chain carries TRBV15 and TRBJ2-6; D perhaps matches TRBD1 (5 bases). Looked up from germline, CDR1 is LNHNV and CDR2 is YYDKDF (reference sequence). V was shortened by 0 bases and J by 2 bases, with 8 bases between the two germline ends. The CDR3 is made up of 16 amino acids. This chain's CDR3 is CATSRDAGTGANVLTF. Written as DNA, the CDR3 is TGTGCCACCAGCAGAGACGCAGGGACTGGGGCCAACGTCCTGACTTTC.

Comments on this clonotype: Since a much larger clone is just one base distant, this may be a read error. Since no conserved phenylalanine or tryptophan closes the CDR3, a read error is the likely cause. The chain carries TRBV10-3 and TRBJ2-7; 10 bases are shared with TRBD1. V lost 7 bases and J lost 5; bases outside the gene matches: 8. CDR1 ENHRY and CDR2 SYGVKD come from the germline V gene. The CDR3 covers 14 residues. The CDR3 reads CAINKGQGYNEQYS. The CDR3 DNA follows: TGTGCCATCAACAAGGGACAGGGGTATAACGAGCAGTACTCC.

The rearrangement joins TRBV5-1 to TRBJ2-7; 14 positions agree with TRBD2. Germline loops: CDR1 SGHRS, CDR2 YFSETQ. This CDR3 has 19 residues. Trimming took 4 bases from V and 1 from J; bases not matched to a gene: 13. In nucleotides, the CDR3 is TGCGCCAGCAGCCTTCCGGGACTAGCGGGAGAGGTTCCGTCCTACGAGCAGTACTTC. It specifies CASSLPGLAGEVPSYEQYF. Complete variable domain (other parts from reference TRBV5-1 and TRBJ2-7): KAGVTQTPRYLIKTRGQQVTLSCSPISGHRSVSWYQQTPGQGLQFLFEYFSETQRNKGNFPGRFSGRQFSNSRSEMNVSTLELGDSALYLCASSLPGLAGEVPSYEQYFGPGTRLTVT.

In its sample, this clonotype was seen many times. The chain has TRBV6-2 or TRBV6-3 and TRBJ2-7, with a tentative D call TRBD1 (5 bases). Germline assignment: CDR1 MNHEY and CDR2 SVGEGT. The CDR3 spans 15 residues. V was trimmed by 2 bases and J by 2 bases, leaving 13 bases between them. The CDR3, as DNA: TGTGCCAGCAGTTACGGACATTCCCTCGCCTACGAGCAGTACTTC. Its translation is CASSYGHSLAYEQYF.

This clonotype was seen at least ten times. J is TRBJ1-5 and V is TRBV20-1; 8 bases line up with TRBD1. The CDR3 loop spans 14 amino acids. J was trimmed by 5 bases and V by 3 bases; bases with no gene match: 6. The germline CDR1 and CDR2 sequences are DFQATT and SNEGSKA (reference sequence). CDR3 nucleotide sequence: TGCAGTGCTAGTACCCAGGGGGCGTATCAGCCCCAGCATTTT. Its translation: CSASTQGAYQPQHF.

This clonotype was seen ten or more times. The chain links TRBV6-2 or TRBV6-3 to TRBJ2-7; D unclear. The germline V and J ends were trimmed by 2 bases and 3 bases, with 5 bases remaining between them. The CDR3 contains 12 residues. The germline V gene encodes CDR1 MNHEY and CDR2 SVGEGT. CDR3 loop: CASSYVGYEQYF. The CDR3 DNA follows: TGTGCCAGCAGTTACGTGGGCTACGAGCAGTACTTC.

This clonotype occurred many times. The J gene is TRBJ1-2, the V gene TRBV5-5; D possibly corresponds to TRBD1 (5 bases). The CDR3 contains 14 residues. CDR1 SGHKS and CDR2 YYEKEE come from the germline V gene (reference sequence). Trimming took 0 bases from V and 3 from J, leaving 9 bases between them. The CDR3 sequence is CASSLEAGHYGYTF. DNA of the CDR3: TGTGCCAGCAGCTTGGAAGCAGGGCACTATGGCTACACCTTC. The whole variable domain, remainder taken from reference TRBV5-5 and TRBJ1-2, is DAGVTQSPTHLIKTRGQQVTLRCSPISGHKSVSWYQQVLGQGPQFIFQYYEKEERGRGNFPDRFSARQFPNYSSELNVNALLLGDSALYLCASSLEAGHYGYTFGSGTRLTVV.

This clonotype showed up just once. A much more abundant neighbour one base away suggests this may be a read error. This rearrangement joins TRBV5-5 to TRBJ1-5; no definite D call. There are 13 residues in the CDR3. Germline lookup yields CDR1 SGHKS and CDR2 YYEKEE (reference sequence). CDR3 nucleotide sequence: TGTGCCAGCAGCTTCTCTAGCAATAAGCCCCAGCATTTT. Protein sequence: CASSFSSNKPQHF.

This clonotype turned up a few times. The J gene is TRBJ2-1, the V gene TRBV13; D possibly corresponds to TRBD2 (6 bases). The V and J ends lost 5 bases and 0 bases respectively, with 14 bases between them. There are 16 residues in the CDR3. The germline V gene has CDR1 PRHDT and CDR2 FYEKMQ (reference sequence). The CDR3 DNA sequence: TGTGCCAGCAGCACCGTAGAAGCGGGCTCCTACAATGAGCAGTTCTTC. This sequence encodes CASSTVEAGSYNEQFF.

The rearrangement joins TRBV29-1 to TRBJ1-1; possible D gene TRBD1, 6 bases. The V end was cut by 7 bases, the J end by 3 bases, with 12 bases between. Germline V gene sequence: CDR1 SQVTM, CDR2 ANQGSEA. The length of the CDR3 is 12 residues. The CDR3: CSGYRVDTEAFF. CDR3 sequence (DNA): TGCAGCGGTTACAGGGTCGACACTGAAGCTTTCTTT.

There are a few counts of this clonotype. The chain recombines TRBV20-1 with TRBJ2-1; D call uncertain. Per the germline V gene, CDR1 is DFQATT and CDR2 is SNEGSKA (reference sequence). CDR3 length: 11 amino acids. The V gene lost 6 bases and the J gene lost 6 bases, with 9 bases spanning the gap. The CDR3 protein is CSASDFNEQFF. CDR3 nucleotides: TGCAGTGCCTCCGACTTCAATGAGCAGTTCTTC.

Ten or more counts support this clonotype. In nucleotides, the CDR3 is TGCGCCAGCAGCTTGGGCCAGTCGAACACTGAAGCTTTCTTT. Protein sequence: CASSLGQSNTEAFF. The chain employs TRBV5-1 and TRBJ1-1; no clear D. V lost 0 bases, J lost 1 base, and 7 bases lay in between. The CDR3 loop spans 14 amino acids. The germline V gene encodes CDR1 SGHRS and CDR2 YFSETQ.

Comment on this clonotype: Relative to the germline gene, one junction end is altered; a read error may explain this. The V gene is TRBV3-1, the J gene TRBJ2-7; no reliable D call. CDR3 length: 19 residues. CDR1 and CDR2 (germline): LGHDT, YNNKEL (reference sequence). CDR3 loop: CACSQVVMGTRPSFYEQYF. The CDR3 DNA is TGTGCCTGCAGCCAAGTGGTAATGGGTACGCGGCCTTCCTTCTACGAGCAGTACTTC.

This clonotype has at least ten counts. The chain uses TRBV5-1 and TRBJ1-1; 11 nucleotides line up with TRBD1. The junction had 7 bases not matched to a gene; V was cut back by 4 bases and J by 2 bases. There are 16 residues in the CDR3. Germline lookup yields CDR1 SGHRS and CDR2 YFSETQ. The CDR3 spells CASSPGQGAFNTEAFF. The CDR3 DNA sequence: TGCGCCAGCAGCCCCGGACAGGGGGCATTCAACACTGAAGCTTTCTTT.

With regard to this clonotype: The junction shows a germline mismatch at one end, possibly a read error. The chain uses TRBV20-1 and TRBJ2-4; either TRBD1 or TRBD2 may supply D (6 bases each). The CDR3 runs to 15 residues. The V gene's germline CDR1 is DFQATT and CDR2 SNEGSKA (reference sequence). CDR3 in DNA: TGCTGTGCTAGAGATCCCAGGGGACTGGGAAACATTCAGTACTTC. It yields the protein CCARDPRGLGNIQYF.

Worth noting for this clonotype: A much larger clone lies a single base off, so this may be a read error. This chain links TRBV7-2 with TRBJ2-3, with 8 positions matching TRBD2. This CDR3 comprises 16 residues. J lost 6 bases, V lost 5 bases, and 13 bases had no gene match. Germline V gives CDR1 SGHTA, CDR2 FQGNSA. CDR3 amino acids: CASSQTSGRFGDTQYF. The CDR3 DNA reads as TGTGCCAGCAGCCAAACTAGCGGACGCTTCGGGGATACGCAGTATTTT.